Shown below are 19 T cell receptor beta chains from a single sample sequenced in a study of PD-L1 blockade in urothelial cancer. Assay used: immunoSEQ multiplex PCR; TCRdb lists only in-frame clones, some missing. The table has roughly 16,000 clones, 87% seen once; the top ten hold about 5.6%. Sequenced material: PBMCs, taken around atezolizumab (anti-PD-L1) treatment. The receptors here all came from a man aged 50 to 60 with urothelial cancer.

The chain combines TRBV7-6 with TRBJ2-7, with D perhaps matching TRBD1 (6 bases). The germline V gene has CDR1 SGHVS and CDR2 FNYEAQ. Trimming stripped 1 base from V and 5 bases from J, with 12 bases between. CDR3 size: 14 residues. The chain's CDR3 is CASSLVGEGDEQYF. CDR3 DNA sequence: TGTGCCAGCAGCTTAGTCGGTGAGGGGGACGAGCAGTACTTC.

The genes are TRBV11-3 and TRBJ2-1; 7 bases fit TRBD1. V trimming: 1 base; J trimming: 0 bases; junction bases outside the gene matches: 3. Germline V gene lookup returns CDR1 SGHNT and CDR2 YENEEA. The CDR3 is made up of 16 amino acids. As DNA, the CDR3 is TGTGCCAGCAGCTTAGCAGGGACAGCCTCCTACAATGAGCAGTTCTTC. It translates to CASSLAGTASYNEQFF.

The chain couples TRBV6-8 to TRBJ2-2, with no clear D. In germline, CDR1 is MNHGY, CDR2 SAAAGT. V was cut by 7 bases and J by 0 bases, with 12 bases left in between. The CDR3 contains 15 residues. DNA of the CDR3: TGTGCCAGCAATCACGAGCGTCCGAACACCGGGGAGCTGTTTTTT. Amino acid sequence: CASNHERPNTGELFF.

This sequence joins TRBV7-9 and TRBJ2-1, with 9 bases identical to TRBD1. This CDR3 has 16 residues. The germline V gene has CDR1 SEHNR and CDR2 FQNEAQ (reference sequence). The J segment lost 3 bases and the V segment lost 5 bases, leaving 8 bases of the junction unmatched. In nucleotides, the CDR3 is TGTGCCAGCAGCCCCCCCCCGGGACAGGGCTACAATGAGCAGTTCTTC. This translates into CASSPPPGQGYNEQFF.

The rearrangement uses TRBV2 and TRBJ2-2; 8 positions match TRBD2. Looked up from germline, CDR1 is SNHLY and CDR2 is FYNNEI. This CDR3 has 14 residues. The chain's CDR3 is CVLAGERGTGELFF. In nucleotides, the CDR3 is TGTGTGCTAGCGGGTGAGAGGGGCACCGGGGAGCTGTTTTTT.

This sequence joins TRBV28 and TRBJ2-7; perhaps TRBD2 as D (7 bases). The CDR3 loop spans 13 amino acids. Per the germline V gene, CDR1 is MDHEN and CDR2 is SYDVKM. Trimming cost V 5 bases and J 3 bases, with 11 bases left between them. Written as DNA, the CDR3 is TGTGCCAGCAGTCTGGGGGGGCGCTACGAGCAGTACTTC. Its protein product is CASSLGGRYEQYF.

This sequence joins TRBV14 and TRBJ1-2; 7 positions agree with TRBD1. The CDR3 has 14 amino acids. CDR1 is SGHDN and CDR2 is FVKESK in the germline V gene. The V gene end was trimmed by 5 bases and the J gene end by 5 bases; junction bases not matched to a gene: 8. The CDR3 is CASSLTGTAYGYTF. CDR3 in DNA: TGTGCCAGCAGCTTGACCGGGACAGCTTATGGCTACACCTTC. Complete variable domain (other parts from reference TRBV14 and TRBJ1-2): EAGVTQFPSHSVIEKGQTVTLRCDPISGHDNLYWYRRVMGKEIKFLLHFVKESKQDESGMPNNRFLAERTGGTYSTLKVQPAELEDSGVYFCASSLTGTAYGYTFGSGTRLTVV.

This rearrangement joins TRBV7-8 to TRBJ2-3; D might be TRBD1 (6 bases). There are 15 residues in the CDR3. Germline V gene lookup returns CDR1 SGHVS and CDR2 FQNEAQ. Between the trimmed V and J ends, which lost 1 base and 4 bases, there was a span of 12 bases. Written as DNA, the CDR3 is TGTGCCAGCAGCTTAGGCCACGCAGGGGCAGATACGCAGTATTTT. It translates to CASSLGHAGADTQYF.

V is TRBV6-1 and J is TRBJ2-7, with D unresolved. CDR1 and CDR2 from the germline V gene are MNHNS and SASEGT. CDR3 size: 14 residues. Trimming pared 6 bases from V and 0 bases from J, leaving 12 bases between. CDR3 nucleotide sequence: TGTGCCAGCAGGCCCTACTCGAGCTCCTACGAGCAGTACTTC. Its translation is CASRPYSSSYEQYF.

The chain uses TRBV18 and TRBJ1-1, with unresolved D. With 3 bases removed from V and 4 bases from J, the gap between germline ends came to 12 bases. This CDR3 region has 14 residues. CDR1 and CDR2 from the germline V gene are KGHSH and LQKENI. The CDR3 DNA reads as TGTGCCAGCTCACCTGGCGGGGAGGGCACTGAAGCTTTCTTT. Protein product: CASSPGGEGTEAFF.

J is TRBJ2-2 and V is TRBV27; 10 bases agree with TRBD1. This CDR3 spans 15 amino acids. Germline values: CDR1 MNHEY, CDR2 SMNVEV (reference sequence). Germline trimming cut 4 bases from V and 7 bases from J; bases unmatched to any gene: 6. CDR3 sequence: CASSSGTGVGGELFF. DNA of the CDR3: TGTGCCAGCAGTTCCGGGACAGGGGTCGGCGGGGAGCTGTTTTTT.

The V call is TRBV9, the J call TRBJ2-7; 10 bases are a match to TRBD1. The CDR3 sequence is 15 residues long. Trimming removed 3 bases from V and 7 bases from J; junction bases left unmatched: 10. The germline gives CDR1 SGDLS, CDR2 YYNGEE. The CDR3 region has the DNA TGTGCCAGCAGCGGACCGGGACAGGGGTTGGGGGAGCAGTACTTC. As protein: CASSGPGQGLGEQYF.

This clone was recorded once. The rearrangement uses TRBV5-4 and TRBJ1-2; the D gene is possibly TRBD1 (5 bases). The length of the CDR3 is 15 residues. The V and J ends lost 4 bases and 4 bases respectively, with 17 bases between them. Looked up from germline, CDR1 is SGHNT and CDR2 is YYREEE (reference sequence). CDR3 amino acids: CASSLKLTEFYGYTF. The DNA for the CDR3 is TGTGCCAGCAGCCTAAAATTGACAGAGTTCTATGGCTACACCTTC.

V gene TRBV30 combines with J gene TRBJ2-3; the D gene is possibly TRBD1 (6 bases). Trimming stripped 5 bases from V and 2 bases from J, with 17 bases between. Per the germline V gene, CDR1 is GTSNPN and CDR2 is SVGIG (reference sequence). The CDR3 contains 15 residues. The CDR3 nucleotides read TGTGCCTGGCACCGGGACAACTCCAACACAGATACGCAGTATTTT. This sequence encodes CAWHRDNSNTDTQYF.

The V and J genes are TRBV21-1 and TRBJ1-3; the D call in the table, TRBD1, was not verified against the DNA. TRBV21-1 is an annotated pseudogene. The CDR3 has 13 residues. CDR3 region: CASRGQGKDTIYF. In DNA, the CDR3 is TGTGCCAGCCGCGGACAGGGGAAAGACACCATATATTTT.

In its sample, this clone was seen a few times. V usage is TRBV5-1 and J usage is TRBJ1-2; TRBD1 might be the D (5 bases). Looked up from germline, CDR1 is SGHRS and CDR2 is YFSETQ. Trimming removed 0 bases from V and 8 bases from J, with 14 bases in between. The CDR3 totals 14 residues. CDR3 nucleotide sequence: TGCGCCAGCAGCTTGGGACGCCACCGGGGGGGCTACACCTTC. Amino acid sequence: CASSLGRHRGGYTF.

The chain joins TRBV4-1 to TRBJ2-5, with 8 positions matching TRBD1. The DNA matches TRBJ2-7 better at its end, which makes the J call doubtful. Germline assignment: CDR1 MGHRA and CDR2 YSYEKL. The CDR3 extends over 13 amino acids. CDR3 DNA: TGCGCCAGCAGCCAAAACAGGGGGTACGAGCAGTACTTC. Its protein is CASSQNRGYEQYF.

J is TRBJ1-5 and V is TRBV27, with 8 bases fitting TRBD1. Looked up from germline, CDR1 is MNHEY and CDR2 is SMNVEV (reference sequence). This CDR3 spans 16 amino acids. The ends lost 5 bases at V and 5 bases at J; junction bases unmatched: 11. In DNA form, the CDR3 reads TGTGCCAGCAGTAACTCCTTATCAGGGGGCTATCAGCCCCAGCATTTT. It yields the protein CASSNSLSGGYQPQHF.

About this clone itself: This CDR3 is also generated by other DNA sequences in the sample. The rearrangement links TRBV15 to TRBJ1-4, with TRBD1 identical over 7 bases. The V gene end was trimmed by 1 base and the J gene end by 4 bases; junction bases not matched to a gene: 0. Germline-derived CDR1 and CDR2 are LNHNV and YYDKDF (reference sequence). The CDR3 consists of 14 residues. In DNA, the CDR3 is TGTGCCACCAGCAGAGGACAGGGTAATGAAAAACTGTTTTTT. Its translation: CATSRGQGNEKLFF.